These 10 T cell receptor beta chains originate from one sample sequenced in a study of T cell responses to AZD1222 COVID-19 vaccine. Some clones are missing from TCRdb's copy, which holds only in-frame ones; the method was immunoSEQ multiplex PCR. The table includes around 180,000 clones, about nine tenths detected once. The sample in question was peripheral blood, obtained on day 0 of AZD1222 vaccination. The receptors shown here come from an adult in good health.

CDR3 DNA: TGTGCCAGCAGCGGCCGGGACAGGGGCAAAGAGACCCAGTACTTC. Amino acids: CASSGRDRGKETQYF. The chain combines TRBV5-4 with TRBJ2-5, with 10 nucleotides matching TRBD1. With V trimmed by 4 bases and J by 3 bases, 6 bases remained unmatched. The CDR3 length is 15 residues. CDR1 SGHNT and CDR2 YYREEE come from the germline V gene (reference sequence).

The chain has TRBV7-9 and TRBJ2-3; D unresolved. V dropped 5 bases and J dropped 2 bases, with 8 bases sitting between them. This CDR3 has 13 residues. Germline assignment: CDR1 SEHNR and CDR2 FQNEAQ (reference sequence). In DNA form, the CDR3 reads TGTGCCAGCAGCCCCCCTGCCACAGATACGCAGTATTTT. It yields the protein CASSPPATDTQYF.

CDR3: CASSVGARQEDEQYF. CDR3 DNA: TGTGCCAGCAGCGTAGGGGCCAGGCAGGAGGACGAGCAGTACTTC. J is TRBJ2-7 and V is TRBV9, with a tentative D call TRBD2 (5 bases). V shed 0 bases and J shed 5 bases, with 15 bases lying between them. This CDR3 spans 15 amino acids. Germline loops: CDR1 SGDLS, CDR2 YYNGEE. Based on the CDR3 plus reference TRBV9 and TRBJ2-7, the full variable domain is DSGVTQTPKHLITATGQRVTLRCSPRSGDLSVYWYQQSLDQGLQFLIQYYNGEERAKGNILERFSAQQFPDLHSELNLSSLELGDSALYFCASSVGARQEDEQYFGPGTRLTVT.

In this sample, this clone turned up once. The chain joins TRBV6-2 or TRBV6-3 to TRBJ1-2; no firm D call. The CDR3 covers 16 residues. Deletions cut 2 bases from V and 4 bases from J, with 17 bases between. Looked up from germline, CDR1 is MNHEY and CDR2 is SVGEGT. As DNA, the CDR3 is TGTGCCAGCAGTTACCTCGCCGAGGACCTAGGCTATGGCTACACCTTC. It encodes CASSYLAEDLGYGYTF.

V is TRBV7-2 and J is TRBJ1-1, with D uncertain. The ends were cut back, 1 base at V and 3 bases at J, with 15 bases in the middle. In germline, CDR1 is SGHTA, CDR2 FQGNSA. The CDR3 consists of 16 residues. The CDR3 DNA reads TGTGCCAGCAGCTTAGGTGGAGGGTTTGGGTACACTGAAGCTTTCTTT. Translation: CASSLGGGFGYTEAFF. Based on the CDR3 plus reference TRBV7-2 and TRBJ1-1, the full variable domain is GAGVSQSPSNKVTEKGKDVELRCDPISGHTALYWYRQSLGQGLEFLIYFQGNSAPDKSGLPSDRFSAERTGGSVSTLTIQRTQQEDSAVYLCASSLGGGFGYTEAFFGQGTRLTVV.

The V and J genes are TRBV25-1 and TRBJ2-6; D gene unclear. Trimming left V 0 bases short and J 1 base short, with 13 bases between. The CDR3 is 18 amino acids. Germline CDR1 is MGHDK and CDR2 is SYGVNS. CDR3 coding DNA: TGTGCCAGCAGTGAATACAGGTACGGCCGGTCTGGGGCCAACGTCCTGACTTTC. This gives the protein CASSEYRYGRSGANVLTF.

CDR3 nucleotides: TGCGCCAGCAGCCAAGAACTCGGGGAGTTAGGCTACGAGCAGTACTTC. Translating gives CASSQELGELGYEQYF. The gene calls are TRBV4-3 and TRBJ2-7; the D gene is possibly TRBD2 (5 bases). Trimming left V 0 bases short and J 3 bases short, with 15 bases between. The length of the CDR3 is 16 residues. Germline V CDR1 and CDR2: LGHNA, YSLEER.

This chain links TRBV19 with TRBJ1-5, with a tentative D call TRBD1 (5 bases). This CDR3 is built from 17 residues. Germline loops: CDR1 LNHDA, CDR2 SQIVND (reference sequence). Deletions cut 4 bases from V and 6 bases from J, with 22 bases between. CDR3 protein: CASSRDRDPRVGQPQHF. The CDR3 DNA follows: TGTGCCAGTAGTAGGGACCGGGACCCCCGGGTAGGTCAGCCCCAGCATTTT. The full variable domain, completed using reference TRBV19 and TRBJ1-5, is DGGITQSPKYLFRKEGQNVTLSCEQNLNHDAMYWYRQDPGQGLRLIYYSQIVNDFQKGDIAEGYSVSREKKESFPLTVTSAQKNPTAFYLCASSRDRDPRVGQPQHFGDGTRLSIL.

The gene calls are TRBV18 and TRBJ1-2, with D maybe TRBD1 (6 bases). In germline, CDR1 is KGHSH, CDR2 LQKENI. V lost 5 bases to trimming and J lost 6 bases, with 13 bases between them. This CDR3 spans 13 amino acids. Here the CDR3 DNA reads TGTGCCAGCTCAGCCAAACAGGGTCATGGCTACACCTTC. It translates to CASSAKQGHGYTF.

V usage is TRBV4-3 and J usage is TRBJ1-6; 7 bases line up with TRBD1. This CDR3 contains 14 residues. V was pared by 0 bases and J by 9 bases, with 2 bases of the junction left unmatched. Germline CDR1 is LGHNA and CDR2 is YSLEER. The DNA of the CDR3 is TGCGCCAGCAGCCAAGATGCAGGGGGTTCACCCCTCCACTTT. It is translated as CASSQDAGGSPLHF.